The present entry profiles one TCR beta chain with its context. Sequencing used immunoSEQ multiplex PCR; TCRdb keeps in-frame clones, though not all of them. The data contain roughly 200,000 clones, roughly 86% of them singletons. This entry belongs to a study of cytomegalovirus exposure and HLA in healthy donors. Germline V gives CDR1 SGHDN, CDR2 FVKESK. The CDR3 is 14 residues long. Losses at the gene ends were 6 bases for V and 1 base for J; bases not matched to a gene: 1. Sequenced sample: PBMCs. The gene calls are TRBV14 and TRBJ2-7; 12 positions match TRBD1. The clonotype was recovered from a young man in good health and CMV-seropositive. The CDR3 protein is CASRGQGASYEQYF. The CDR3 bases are TGTGCCAGCAGGGGACAGGGGGCATCCTACGAGCAGTACTTC.